The following is a T cell receptor (beta chain) sequence with its context. What antigen it recognizes has not been identified. Within one base of it there is no much larger clone, and no base qualities were kept. This entry comes from a study of Ad26.COV2.S vaccination and SARS-CoV-2 variants (dated by TCRdb to the early 2020s). Concerning the study at large: TCRbeta repertoire sequencing served as the tool for gauging how specific and how broad the SARS-CoV-2-reactive T cell receptors were following Ad26.COV2.S vaccination. The TCR-sequenced set comprised about 32 samples: some 19 Ad26.COV2.S vaccine recipients, 5 placebo recipients and 8 SARS-CoV-2 convalescent individuals.

The time point label corresponds to: individuals recovered from natural SARS-CoV-2 infection. Beyond this particular receptor, the publication reports: Substantial breadth of spike-specific CD8+ and CD4+ T cell responses was reported after vaccination. Non-spike TCR breadth was comparable between vaccine and placebo recipients, consistent with the vaccine containing only spike. The authors noted that total T cell responses may have been underestimated by the TCR breadth and depth analyses. Ad26.COV2.S recipients had higher spike-specific TCR breadth than placebo recipients (P = 0.0014).

TCRbeta CDR3 regions were sequenced with the immunoSEQ Assay. After extraction, genomic DNA underwent amplification by bias-controlled multiplex PCR, followed by high-throughput sequencing. Turning to the authors' computational methods: To quantify the absolute abundance of each unique TCRbeta CDR3 region, sequences were collapsed and filtered. Usable DNA was measured by amplifying reference genes present in all nucleated cells, and TCRbeta template counts were normalized to that usable DNA to estimate T cell fraction. Repertoire TCRs were annotated as SARS-CoV-2-specific by exact matching of V gene, CDR3 amino acid sequence and J gene to a known reactive TCR set. The reference SARS-CoV-2 TCR set came from MIRA and was filtered for enrichment in COVID-19-positive ImmuneCODE repertoires, removing public or cross-reactive TCRs. Using the MIRA antigens, annotated TCRs were further analysed by specific ORF or by position within an ORF. Breadth was defined as annotated unique rearrangements over total unique productive rearrangements; depth was the summed frequency of those rearrangements. Group comparisons of TCR breadth used two-sided Wilcoxon rank-sum tests. Here the immuneACCESS table is served through TCRdb, limited to in-frame sequences with V and J called. Missing clones are a known gap in these copies; in checked studies unresolved V genes cover under half, and the rest lacks a known reason. V, J and clone size derive from that table, while D and trimming were established from the DNA sequence. This sample has tens of thousands of clones in its table, and roughly 84% of those were observed once. The leading ten clones occupy about 17% of the sample.

The material was peripheral blood, obtained after recovery from COVID-19. The receptor's source is a human donor who had recovered from COVID-19.

CDR3 protein: CASSHYPRASGNTIYF. The DNA sequence is as follows: TGTGCCAGCAGCCATTATCCGAGGGCTTCTGGAAACACCATATATTTT. The V and J segments used are TRBV3-1 (or the pseudogene TRBV3-2) and TRBJ1-3, with the D gene too uncertain to name. The CDR3 numbers 16 residues from cysteine through phenylalanine. The DNA shown is the 48-base CDR3, in frame from base 1. The CDR1 and CDR2 encoded by the germline V gene (reference sequence) are LGHDT and YNNKEL. The V end loses 3 bases and the J end loses 1 base, and a stretch of 13 bases separates them.